What follows are 18 T cell receptor beta chains derived from one specimen sequenced in a study of naive and memory T cell subsets. Documented treatment: skin biopsy from saline-injected control site (resident skin T cells). Unsorted total RNA, about 1 to 1000 ng, was DNase treated before reverse transcription. Ligated cDNA underwent four rounds of PCR with nested alpha and beta constant region primers and SP2. Each CDR3 protein gets one entry after TCRdb re-called the UMI-ligation and nested PCR reads with MiXCR. The sample carries roughly 2,000 distinct CDR3 sequences, roughly 4% recorded once. The sequenced sample was skin, obtained from a saline injection site in the skin. The receptors were sampled from an adult in good health.

Sample share makes this clonotype medium-sized (0.01 to 0.1%). This chain uses TRBV27 with TRBJ1-2; 12 nucleotides align to TRBD1. Germline V CDR1 and CDR2: MNHEY, SMNVEV (reference sequence). Trimming cost V 5 bases and J 4 bases; bases outside gene matches: 5. The CDR3 has 15 amino acids. CDR3 DNA: TGTGCCAGCAGTCCCGGGACAGGGGGCGCCTATGGCTACACCTTC. Translation gives CASSPGTGGAYGYTF.

This clonotype is classed as medium-sized (0.01 to 0.1%). This rearrangement joins TRBV5-6 to TRBJ2-7; TRBD1 might be the D (5 bases). Trimming shortened V by 4 bases and J by 6 bases, and 11 bases separated the two germline ends. Germline values: CDR1 SGHDT, CDR2 YYEEEE. The CDR3 sequence is 12 residues long. CDR3 DNA sequence: TGTGCCAGCAGCCAGGGCCCCTTCGAGCAGTACTTC. It translates to CASSQGPFEQYF.

This clonotype is medium-sized. The J gene is TRBJ1-2, the V gene TRBV30; D is perhaps TRBD1 (5 bases). CDR3 length equals 15 residues. Germline V CDR1 and CDR2: GTSNPN, SVGIG (reference sequence). The V end lost 2 bases, the J end lost 4 bases, and 17 bases lay between the germline ends. The CDR3 DNA sequence: TGTGCCTGGAGTTACCCGGGACGGAGGCTCTATGGCTACACCTTC. Its protein is CAWSYPGRRLYGYTF.

Within the sample, this clonotype is large. The chain carries TRBV11-2 and TRBJ2-7; 12 nucleotides match TRBD1. Germline V gene lookup returns CDR1 SGHAT and CDR2 FQNNGV. The CDR3 loop spans 14 amino acids. J lost 6 bases, V lost 5 bases, and 5 bases had no gene match. This CDR3 reads CASSPGTGGGEQYF. The CDR3, as DNA: TGTGCCAGCAGCCCCGGGACAGGGGGCGGCGAGCAGTACTTC.

Concerning this clonotype: This may be a read error, as it is one base from a much larger clone. This chain uses TRBV5-6 with TRBJ1-6, with D uncertain. This CDR3 is 13 amino acids long. Germline V gives CDR1 SGHDT, CDR2 YYEEEE. The CDR3 DNA reads as TGTGCCAGCAGTTCCTCGGGAAATTCACCCCTCAACTTT. Its translation: CASSSSGNSPLNF.

This clonotype is labeled as large. This chain connects TRBV20-1 to TRBJ2-1; D possibly corresponds to TRBD1 (5 bases). The CDR3 runs to 14 residues. V was trimmed by 5 bases and J by 3 bases, leaving 14 bases between them. Germline lookup yields CDR1 DFQATT and CDR2 SNEGSKA (reference sequence). Here the CDR3 reads CSAPLEGDYNEQFF. Here the CDR3 DNA reads TGCAGTGCTCCGCTAGAAGGGGACTACAATGAGCAGTTCTTC.

The chain combines TRBV5-6 with TRBJ2-7, with 7 bases aligning to TRBD2. The V and J ends lost 0 bases and 7 bases, in that order; junction bases with no gene match: 13. There are 16 residues in the CDR3. Germline V gene data show CDR1 as SGHDT and CDR2 as YYEEEE. The CDR3 loop reads CASSLAGGGGRGEQYF. In nucleotides, the CDR3 is TGTGCCAGCAGCTTGGCCGGAGGAGGAGGGAGGGGAGAGCAGTACTTC.

Judged by abundance, this clonotype is medium-sized. The V call is TRBV7-8, the J call TRBJ2-7; possible D gene TRBD2, 6 bases. Germline assignment: CDR1 SGHVS and CDR2 FQNEAQ. V was cut by 2 bases and J by 3 bases, with 20 bases left in between. The CDR3 consists of 17 residues. The CDR3 reads CASSLYPMRDGDYEQYF. DNA of the CDR3: TGTGCCAGCAGCTTATATCCGATGCGGGACGGGGACTACGAGCAGTACTTC.

In its sample, this clonotype ranks as medium-sized. The rearrangement uses TRBV5-1 and TRBJ1-4, with D unresolved. Germline V CDR1 and CDR2: SGHRS, YFSETQ. Trimming removed 7 bases from V and 3 bases from J, with 10 bases in between. CDR3 length: 13 residues. As DNA, the CDR3 is TGCGCCAGCCAAGTCATGGCTAATGAAAAACTGTTTTTT. Encoded protein: CASQVMANEKLFF.

Concerning this clonotype: A read error may explain this, as a much larger clone is one base away. V gene TRBV6-5 combines with J gene TRBJ1-2; tentative D call: TRBD1 (5 bases). The germline gives CDR1 MNHEY, CDR2 SVGAGI. Between the trimmed V and J ends, which lost 6 bases and 6 bases, there was a span of 14 bases. CDR3 length equals 13 residues. DNA for the CDR3: TGTGCCAGCAGCCTTGGACATCGGAATGGCTACACCTTC. Translated, it gives CASSLGHRNGYTF.

By frequency in the sample, this clonotype is medium-sized. The chain links TRBV6-1 to TRBJ1-1, with 7 bases that match TRBD1. Germline V gene sequence: CDR1 MNHNS, CDR2 SASEGT. The CDR3 consists of 13 residues. V lost 7 bases, J lost 4 bases, and 6 bases stayed unmatched. In nucleotides, the CDR3 is TGTGCCAGCAAGGAGGGGGCGGGCACTGAAGCTTTCTTT. This gives the protein CASKEGAGTEAFF.

In its sample, this clonotype ranks as medium-sized. V gene TRBV11-1 combines with J gene TRBJ2-4, with D possibly TRBD1 on 6 matching bases. Trimming removed 2 bases at V and 6 bases at J, with 11 bases between. The CDR3 is made up of 14 amino acids. Germline V gene lookup returns CDR1 SGHAT and CDR2 FQDESV (reference sequence). CDR3 region: CASSLNRARNIQYF. The CDR3 DNA reads as TGTGCCAGCAGCTTAAACAGGGCGAGAAACATTCAGTACTTC.

This clonotype was observed a handful of times. At one of its ends the junction is not consistent with the germline gene, which may arise from a read error. The chain is built from TRBV6-1 and TRBJ1-2; D ambiguous. This CDR3 comprises 14 residues. The germline CDR1 and CDR2 sequences are MNHNS and SASEGT. CDR3 sequence reads: CASSEEPRSYGDTF. DNA for the CDR3: TGTGCCAGCAGTGAAGAGCCGAGGAGCTATGGCGACACCTTC.

By share of the sample, this clonotype is medium-sized. V usage is TRBV6-6 and J usage is TRBJ1-2; D is undetermined. Looked up from germline, CDR1 is MNHNY and CDR2 is SVGAGI (reference sequence). Trimming left V 0 bases short and J 6 bases short, with 11 bases between. The CDR3 runs 14 residues. The CDR3, as DNA: TGTGCCAGCAGTTACTCCGGCGCGGGGAATGGCTACACCTTC. Amino acid sequence: CASSYSGAGNGYTF.

This clonotype is labeled medium-sized. V and J are TRBV5-1 and TRBJ2-1; D could derive from TRBD1 or TRBD2 (5 bases each). Germline V gene data show CDR1 as SGHRS and CDR2 as YFSETQ. The CDR3 consists of 16 residues. V was clipped by 4 bases and J by 3 bases, with 17 bases between them. The CDR3 DNA sequence: TGCGCCAGCAGCGGGGACCGGGGCTTTCTCTACAATGAGCAGTTCTTC. It translates to CASSGDRGFLYNEQFF.

This clonotype occurred a few times. This could be a read error, since a much larger clone is one nucleotide away. This CDR3 is CSAGKRSYNSPLNF. The CDR3 DNA follows: TGCAGTGCGGGGAAGCGATCCTATAATTCACCCCTCAACTTT. The chain carries TRBV20-1 and TRBJ1-6; D gene ambiguous. CDR3 length equals 14 residues. From germline, CDR1 is DFQATT and CDR2 SNEGSKA (reference sequence).

By frequency in the sample, this clonotype is medium-sized. The J gene is TRBJ2-2, the V gene TRBV27; no clear D. This CDR3 has 17 residues. V was pared by 3 bases and J by 4 bases, with 18 bases between. The germline V gene has CDR1 MNHEY and CDR2 SMNVEV (reference sequence). CDR3 region: CASSLLTFGLGTGELFF. The CDR3 DNA follows: TGTGCCAGCAGTTTGCTGACTTTTGGATTGGGCACCGGGGAGCTGTTTTTT.

By its share, this clonotype is medium-sized. CDR3 residues: CASSYSTSYEQYF. The CDR3 nucleotides are TGTGCCAGCAGTTACTCGACCTCCTACGAGCAGTACTTC. The gene calls are TRBV6-5 and TRBJ2-7; D ambiguous. The CDR3 spans 13 residues. The germline CDR1 and CDR2 sequences are MNHEY and SVGAGI. V was pared by 0 bases and J by 0 bases, with 3 bases between.